What follows are 12 T cell receptor beta chains derived from one specimen sequenced in a study of blood T cells in healthy people across ages (dated by TCRdb to the mid-2010s). The library was prepared using 5' RACE. The listed sequencing device is Illumina HiSeq 2500. The second PCR ran for roughly 7 to 12 cycles and used a J-beta primer mix along with a sample-barcoded 5' primer. TCRdb ran its own pipeline on the public reads, namely fastp trimming at Q25 and MiXCR clone calling, and kept in-frame beta chains. Under each unique CDR3 protein, matching rows form one entry showing the most common genes and DNA. A total of about 800,000 distinct CDR3 sequences appear in this sample, about three fifths of them only once. Over 20% of the sample belongs to the ten largest clones. The sample comprised blood. The receptors derive from a man aged 25-40 years in good health.

The chain carries TRBV3-1 and TRBJ2-4, with D tentatively TRBD2 (6 bases). The DNA end favors TRBJ2-7, so the J call may be wrong. The CDR3 contains 15 residues. Germline-derived CDR1 and CDR2 are LGHDT and YNNKEL (reference sequence). The CDR3: CASSQTGGITDEQYF. DNA of the CDR3: TGTGCCAGCAGCCAAACCGGCGGGATTACGGACGAGCAGTACTTC.

The J gene is TRBJ1-1, the V gene TRBV6-4, with a weak D call TRBD1 (5 bases). The CDR3 spans 20 residues. Germline loops: CDR1 MRHNA, CDR2 SNTAGT. Deletions cut 5 bases from V and 3 bases from J, with 31 bases between. CDR3 region: CASSSSGPVRVLVKHTEAFF. The CDR3 nucleotides are TGTGCCAGCAGTTCTAGCGGGCCAGTCAGGGTATTGGTAAAGCACACTGAAGCTTTCTTT.

The CDR3 is CSVPTSGTDTQYF. CDR3 bases: TGCAGCGTCCCCACTAGCGGCACAGATACGCAGTATTTT. The rearrangement links TRBV29-1 to TRBJ2-3, with TRBD2 identical over 7 bases. Germline loops: CDR1 SQVTM, CDR2 ANQGSEA. CDR3 size: 13 residues. The ends lost 6 bases at V and 1 base at J; junction bases unmatched: 4.

This chain joins TRBV6-2 or TRBV6-3 and TRBJ2-1; D is perhaps TRBD2 (6 bases). This CDR3 comprises 16 residues. CDR1 is MNHEY, CDR2 SVGEGT, per germline. Trimming stripped 6 bases from V and 0 bases from J, with 15 bases between. CDR3 DNA: TGTGCCAGCAGGAGACGGGAGCCGAGCTCCTACAATGAGCAGTTCTTC. This codes for CASRRREPSSYNEQFF.

The rearrangement links TRBV6-2 or TRBV6-3 to TRBJ1-5; D call uncertain. Germline CDR1 reads MNHEY; CDR2 reads SVGEGT. Trimming shortened V by 8 bases and J by 6 bases, and 17 bases separated the two germline ends. The CDR3 extends over 14 amino acids. CDR3 DNA sequence: TGTGCCAGCTCTTTCCCCGGGCCCTCTCAGCCCCAGCATTTT. Encoded protein: CASSFPGPSQPQHF.

The V call is TRBV11-2, the J call TRBJ2-1; unclear D gene. This CDR3 spans 17 amino acids. V lost 4 bases to trimming and J lost 9 bases, with 25 bases between them. Germline CDR1 is SGHAT and CDR2 is FQNNGV. DNA for the CDR3: TGTGCCAGCAGCTCCCGTGAAGTACCTTCATATGTCAGTGAGCAGTTCTTC. It yields the protein CASSSREVPSYVSEQFF.

The chain recombines TRBV6-2 or TRBV6-3 with TRBJ2-1; a weak D match, TRBD2 (6 bases). The CDR3 extends over 12 amino acids. Germline-derived CDR1 and CDR2 are MNHEY and SVGEGT. Trimming left V 8 bases short and J 15 bases short, with 20 bases between. CDR3 protein: CASGTGVGDPFF. The CDR3, as DNA: TGTGCCAGCGGCACGGGGGTAGGCGATCCGTTCTTC.

The chain recombines TRBV3-1 with TRBJ1-6, with D unclear. The CDR3 runs 13 residues. In germline, CDR1 is LGHDT, CDR2 YNNKEL (reference sequence). V was clipped by 4 bases and J by 8 bases, with 9 bases between them. This chain's CDR3 is CASSPLGDSPLHF. DNA for the CDR3: TGTGCCAGCAGCCCTCTAGGAGATTCACCCCTCCACTTT. Drawing the rest from reference TRBV3-1 and TRBJ1-6, the complete variable domain is DTAVSQTPKYLVTQMGNDKSIKCEQNLGHDTMYWYKQDSKKFLKIMFSYNNKELIINETVPNRFSPKSPDKAHLNLHINSLELGDSAVYFCASSPLGDSPLHFGNGTRLTVT.

This clonotype was counted only a few times. The chain recombines TRBV20-1 with TRBJ1-5, with D uncertain. The V and J ends lost 2 bases and 4 bases respectively, with 6 bases between them. Germline V lookup: CDR1 DFQATT, CDR2 SNEGSKA (reference sequence). The CDR3 spans 12 residues. The CDR3 is CSARLGNQPQHF. In DNA, the CDR3 is TGCAGTGCTAGATTGGGGAATCAGCCCCAGCATTTT.

This clonotype was observed a handful of times. The CDR3 region is CSARDRKVLPGANVLTF. CDR3 nucleotides: TGCAGTGCTAGGGATCGGAAAGTCCTTCCTGGGGCCAACGTCCTGACTTTC. The chain has TRBV20-1 and TRBJ2-6, with D unclear. Germline lookup yields CDR1 DFQATT and CDR2 SNEGSKA (reference sequence). CDR3 length: 17 amino acids. V lost 3 bases and J lost 2, with 17 bases in between.

This rearrangement joins TRBV10-3 to TRBJ2-1; D is undetermined. Germline V gene sequence: CDR1 ENHRY, CDR2 SYGVKD. With 4 bases removed from V and 8 bases from J, the gap between germline ends came to 15 bases. The CDR3 totals 14 residues. The CDR3 loop reads CAISASVTVDEQFF. DNA of the CDR3: TGTGCCATCAGTGCGTCGGTCACCGTCGATGAGCAGTTCTTC.

The V call is TRBV7-8, the J call TRBJ2-7; D call uncertain. Germline values: CDR1 SGHVS, CDR2 FQNEAQ. The V end lost 2 bases, the J end lost 6 bases, and 11 bases lay between the germline ends. The CDR3 has 13 residues. The CDR3 sequence: CASSLYKPGEQYF. The CDR3 region has the DNA TGTGCCAGCAGCTTATACAAGCCGGGCGAGCAGTACTTC.